This T cell receptor (beta chain) originates from a study of cytomegalovirus exposure and HLA in healthy donors. The germline V gene has CDR1 SGHAT and CDR2 FQNNGV. This CDR3 region has 13 residues. V shed 4 bases and J shed 4 bases, with 11 bases lying between them. Vbeta (60) and Jbeta (13) primers were used in the PCR. Assay used: immunoSEQ multiplex PCR; TCRdb lists only in-frame clones, some missing. The repertoire includes about 110,000 clones, around 61% of them detected once, and 2% to 2.5% sits in the top ten. Specimen: PBMCs. The rearrangement uses TRBV11-2 and TRBJ2-7; D remains ambiguous. The receptor comes from a woman in her 30s in good health and CMV-seronegative. The CDR3 nucleotides are TGTGCCAGCAGCTCCCTCTCCGGGTACGAGCAGTACTTC. Residues: CASSSLSGYEQYF.